Sequencing of this T cell receptor (beta chain) was carried out in a study of T-cell reconstitution after alpha-beta-depleted transplantation in children. Germline CDR1 LNHNV, CDR2 YYDKDF (reference sequence). CDR3 length: 15 amino acids. After removal of 4 bases from V and 1 base from J, the junction contained 3 bases not matched to a gene. This clonotype has only a few counts. Unique molecular identifiers were built into the TCRbeta library. MiXCR was run by TCRdb on the PCR reads, yielding one entry per CDR3 protein. The profile covers some 300,000 distinct CDR3 sequences, with 10% to 13% appearing a single time and around 2.4% taken by the ten largest.

The chain has TRBV15 and TRBJ2-7, with TRBD2 matching over 11 bases. The material sequenced was PBMCs from the stem cell graft donor, taken from the stem cell graft. This sequence originates from a human donor who donated a stem cell graft to a child with acute lymphoblastic leukemia. The chain's CDR3 is CATSIGTSGSYEQYF. The CDR3 coding sequence is TGTGCCACCAGCATCGGGACTAGCGGATCCTACGAGCAGTACTTC.